This T cell receptor (beta chain) was documented in a study of tissue T cells after allogeneic stem cell transplantation. Libraries were prepared by immunoSEQ multiplex PCR; TCRdb keeps only in-frame clonotypes and omits some of them. The sample yields 20,000 to 25,000 clones, 72% seen once. This clone has only a few counts. As yet, its antigen is unknown. Mouse germline and gene names are used. With the read ending 1 residue before the CDR3 end, the germline J gene is used to fill in that end. Study-wide findings and caveats: The patient cohort was small and clinically heterogeneous, with limited sampling depth. The study did not identify alloreactive or antigen-specific tissue TCRs, and some clones might be persisting host cells.

This CDR3 comprises 14 residues. CDR1 and CDR2 (germline): FNHDT, SITEND (reference sequence). The trim removed 4 bases at V and 3 bases at J, leaving 4 bases unmatched. This chain connects TRBV19 to TRBJ1-5; 7 bases agree with TRBD1. The receptor was isolated from a female BALB/c mouse in good health. The mouse strain carries the MHC haplotype H2-d. Sample: spleen. CDR3 DNA, as far as it was read: TGTGCCAGCAGTCCGGGACAGAGCAACCAGGCTCCGCTT. Translation gives CASSPGQSNQAPL. The entire CDR3 reads CASSPGQSNQAPLF.